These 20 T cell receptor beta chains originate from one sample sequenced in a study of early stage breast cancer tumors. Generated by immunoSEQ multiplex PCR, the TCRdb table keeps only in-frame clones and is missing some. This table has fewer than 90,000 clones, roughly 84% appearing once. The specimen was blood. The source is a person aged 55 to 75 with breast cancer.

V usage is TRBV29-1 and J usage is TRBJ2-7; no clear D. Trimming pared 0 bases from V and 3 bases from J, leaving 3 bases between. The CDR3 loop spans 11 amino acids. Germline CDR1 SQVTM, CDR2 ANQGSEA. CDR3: CSVEELYEQYF. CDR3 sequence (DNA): TGCAGCGTTGAAGAGCTCTACGAGCAGTACTTC.

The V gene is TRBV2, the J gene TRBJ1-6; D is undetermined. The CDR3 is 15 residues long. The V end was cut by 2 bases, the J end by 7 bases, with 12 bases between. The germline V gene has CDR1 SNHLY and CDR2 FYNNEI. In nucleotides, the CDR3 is TGTGCCAGCAGTGAAAGGTTTACAGCAAATTCACCCCTCCACTTT. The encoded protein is CASSERFTANSPLHF.

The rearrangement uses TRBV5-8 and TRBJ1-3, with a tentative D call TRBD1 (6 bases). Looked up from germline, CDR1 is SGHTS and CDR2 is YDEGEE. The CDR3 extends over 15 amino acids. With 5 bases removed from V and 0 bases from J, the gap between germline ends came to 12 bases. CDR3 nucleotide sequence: TGTGCCAGCAGTACAGGGTCCATCTCTGGAAACACCATATATTTT. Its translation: CASSTGSISGNTIYF.

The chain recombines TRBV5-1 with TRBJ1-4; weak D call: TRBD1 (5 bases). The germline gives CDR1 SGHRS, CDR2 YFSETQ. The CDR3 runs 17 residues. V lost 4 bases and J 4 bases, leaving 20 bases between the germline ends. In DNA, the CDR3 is TGCGCCAGCAGCCATACATTATCTCCGGGACGTAATGAAAAACTGTTTTTT. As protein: CASSHTLSPGRNEKLFF.

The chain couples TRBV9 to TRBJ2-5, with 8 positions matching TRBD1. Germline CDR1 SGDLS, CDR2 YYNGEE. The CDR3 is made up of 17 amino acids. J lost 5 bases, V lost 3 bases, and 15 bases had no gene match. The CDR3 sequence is CASSAPGQGMSTETQYF. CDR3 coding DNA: TGTGCCAGCAGCGCCCCCGGACAGGGCATGAGTACGGAGACCCAGTACTTC.

Here the CDR3 DNA reads TGCGCCAGCAGCTTGGAGAGGACAGGGGGGAACACTGAAGCTTTCTTT. Its protein is CASSLERTGGNTEAFF. This chain uses TRBV5-1 with TRBJ1-1; 10 nucleotides line up with TRBD1. Trimming took 0 bases from V and 1 from J; bases not matched to a gene: 3. From germline, CDR1 is SGHRS and CDR2 YFSETQ. CDR3 length equals 16 residues.

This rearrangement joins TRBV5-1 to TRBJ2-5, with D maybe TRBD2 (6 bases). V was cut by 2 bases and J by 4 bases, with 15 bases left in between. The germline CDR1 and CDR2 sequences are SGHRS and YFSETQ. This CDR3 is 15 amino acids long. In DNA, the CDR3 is TGCGCCAGCAGCTTAGGGACTTTGAATGTAGAGACCCAGTACTTC. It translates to CASSLGTLNVETQYF.

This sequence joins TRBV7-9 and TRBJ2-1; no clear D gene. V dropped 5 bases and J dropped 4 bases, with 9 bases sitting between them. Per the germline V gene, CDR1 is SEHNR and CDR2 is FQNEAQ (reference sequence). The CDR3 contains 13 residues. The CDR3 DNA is TGTGCCAGCAGCCTTATCCGGTACAATGAGCAGTTCTTC. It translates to CASSLIRYNEQFF.

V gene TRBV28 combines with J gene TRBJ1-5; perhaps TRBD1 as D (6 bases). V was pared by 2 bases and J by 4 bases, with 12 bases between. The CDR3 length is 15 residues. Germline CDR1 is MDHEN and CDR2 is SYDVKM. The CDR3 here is CASSLPDRNNQPQHF. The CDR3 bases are TGTGCCAGCAGTTTACCGGACAGAAATAATCAGCCCCAGCATTTT.

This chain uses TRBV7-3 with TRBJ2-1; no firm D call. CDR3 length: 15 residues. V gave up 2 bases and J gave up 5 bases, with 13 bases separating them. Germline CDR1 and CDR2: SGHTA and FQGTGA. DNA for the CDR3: TGTGCCAGCAGCTTAGGAGCCCCAAAGGACAATGAGCAGTTCTTC. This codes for CASSLGAPKDNEQFF.

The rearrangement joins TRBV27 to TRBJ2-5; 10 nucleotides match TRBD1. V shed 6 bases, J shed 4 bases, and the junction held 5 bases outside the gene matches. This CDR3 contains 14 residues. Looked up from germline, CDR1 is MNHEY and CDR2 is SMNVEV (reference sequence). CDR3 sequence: CASRDRGWLETQYF. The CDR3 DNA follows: TGTGCCAGCAGGGACAGGGGGTGGCTAGAGACCCAGTACTTC.

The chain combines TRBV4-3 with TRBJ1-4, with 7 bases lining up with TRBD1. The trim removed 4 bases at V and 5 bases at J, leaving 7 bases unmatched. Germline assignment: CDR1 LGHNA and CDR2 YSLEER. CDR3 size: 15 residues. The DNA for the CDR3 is TGCGCCAGCAGCCCAGCACAGGGGTTGAATGAAAAACTGTTTTTT. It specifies CASSPAQGLNEKLFF.

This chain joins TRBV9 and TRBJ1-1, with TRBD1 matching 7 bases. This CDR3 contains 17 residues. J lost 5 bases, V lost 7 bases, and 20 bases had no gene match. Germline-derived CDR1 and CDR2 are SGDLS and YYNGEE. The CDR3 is CASAAAGTATPWTEAFF. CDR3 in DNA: TGTGCCAGCGCCGCAGCCGGGACAGCCACCCCTTGGACTGAAGCTTTCTTT.

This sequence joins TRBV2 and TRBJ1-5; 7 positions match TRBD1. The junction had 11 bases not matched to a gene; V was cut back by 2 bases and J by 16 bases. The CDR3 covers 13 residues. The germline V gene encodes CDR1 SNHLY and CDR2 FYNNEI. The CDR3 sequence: CASSEIQGDLPHF. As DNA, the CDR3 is TGTGCCAGCAGTGAAATCCAGGGGGACCTCCCTCATTTT.

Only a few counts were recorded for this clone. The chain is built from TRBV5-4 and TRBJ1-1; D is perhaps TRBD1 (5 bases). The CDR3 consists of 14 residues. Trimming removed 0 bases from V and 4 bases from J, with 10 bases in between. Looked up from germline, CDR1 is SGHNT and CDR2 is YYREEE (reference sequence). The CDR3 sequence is CASSLAGGGTEAFF. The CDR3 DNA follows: TGTGCCAGCAGCTTGGCCGGTGGGGGCACTGAAGCTTTCTTT.

The CDR3 here is CASSQTGLLNEQFF. In DNA form, the CDR3 reads TGTGCCAGCAGCCAAACTGGACTTCTCAATGAGCAGTTCTTC. The V call is TRBV4-2, the J call TRBJ2-1; D is perhaps TRBD2 (5 bases). Trimming pared 2 bases from V and 6 bases from J, leaving 11 bases between. The CDR3 consists of 14 residues. From germline, CDR1 is LGHNA and CDR2 YNFKEQ.

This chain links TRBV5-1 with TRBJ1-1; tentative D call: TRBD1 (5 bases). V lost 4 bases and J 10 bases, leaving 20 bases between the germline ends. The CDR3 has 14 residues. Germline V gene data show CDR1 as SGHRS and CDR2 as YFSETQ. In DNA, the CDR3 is TGCGCCAGCAGCACGGGGGACTCTCAATTGCGAGCTTTCTTT. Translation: CASSTGDSQLRAFF.

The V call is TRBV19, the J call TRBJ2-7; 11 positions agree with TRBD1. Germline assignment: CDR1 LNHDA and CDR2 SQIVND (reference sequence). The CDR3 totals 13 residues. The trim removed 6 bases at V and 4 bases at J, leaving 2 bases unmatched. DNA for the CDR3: TGTGCCAGTAGCAGGGACAGGGGGTACGAGCAGTACTTC. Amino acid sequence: CASSRDRGYEQYF. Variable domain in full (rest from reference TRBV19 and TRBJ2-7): DGGITQSPKYLFRKEGQNVTLSCEQNLNHDAMYWYRQDPGQGLRLIYYSQIVNDFQKGDIAEGYSVSREKKESFPLTVTSAQKNPTAFYLCASSRDRGYEQYFGPGTRLTVT.

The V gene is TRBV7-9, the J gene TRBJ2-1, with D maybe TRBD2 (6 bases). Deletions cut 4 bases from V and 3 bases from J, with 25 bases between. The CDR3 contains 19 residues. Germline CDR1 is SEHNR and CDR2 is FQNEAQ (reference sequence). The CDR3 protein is CASSSKLQVPSDHYNEQFF. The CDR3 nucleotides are TGTGCCAGCAGCTCGAAATTACAGGTCCCTAGCGACCACTACAATGAGCAGTTCTTC.

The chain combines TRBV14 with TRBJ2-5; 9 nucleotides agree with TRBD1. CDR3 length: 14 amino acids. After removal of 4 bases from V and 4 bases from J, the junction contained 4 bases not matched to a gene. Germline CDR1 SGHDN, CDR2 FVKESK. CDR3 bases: TGTGCCAGCAGCCCTTCGGACAGGGGAGAGACCCAGTACTTC. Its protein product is CASSPSDRGETQYF.